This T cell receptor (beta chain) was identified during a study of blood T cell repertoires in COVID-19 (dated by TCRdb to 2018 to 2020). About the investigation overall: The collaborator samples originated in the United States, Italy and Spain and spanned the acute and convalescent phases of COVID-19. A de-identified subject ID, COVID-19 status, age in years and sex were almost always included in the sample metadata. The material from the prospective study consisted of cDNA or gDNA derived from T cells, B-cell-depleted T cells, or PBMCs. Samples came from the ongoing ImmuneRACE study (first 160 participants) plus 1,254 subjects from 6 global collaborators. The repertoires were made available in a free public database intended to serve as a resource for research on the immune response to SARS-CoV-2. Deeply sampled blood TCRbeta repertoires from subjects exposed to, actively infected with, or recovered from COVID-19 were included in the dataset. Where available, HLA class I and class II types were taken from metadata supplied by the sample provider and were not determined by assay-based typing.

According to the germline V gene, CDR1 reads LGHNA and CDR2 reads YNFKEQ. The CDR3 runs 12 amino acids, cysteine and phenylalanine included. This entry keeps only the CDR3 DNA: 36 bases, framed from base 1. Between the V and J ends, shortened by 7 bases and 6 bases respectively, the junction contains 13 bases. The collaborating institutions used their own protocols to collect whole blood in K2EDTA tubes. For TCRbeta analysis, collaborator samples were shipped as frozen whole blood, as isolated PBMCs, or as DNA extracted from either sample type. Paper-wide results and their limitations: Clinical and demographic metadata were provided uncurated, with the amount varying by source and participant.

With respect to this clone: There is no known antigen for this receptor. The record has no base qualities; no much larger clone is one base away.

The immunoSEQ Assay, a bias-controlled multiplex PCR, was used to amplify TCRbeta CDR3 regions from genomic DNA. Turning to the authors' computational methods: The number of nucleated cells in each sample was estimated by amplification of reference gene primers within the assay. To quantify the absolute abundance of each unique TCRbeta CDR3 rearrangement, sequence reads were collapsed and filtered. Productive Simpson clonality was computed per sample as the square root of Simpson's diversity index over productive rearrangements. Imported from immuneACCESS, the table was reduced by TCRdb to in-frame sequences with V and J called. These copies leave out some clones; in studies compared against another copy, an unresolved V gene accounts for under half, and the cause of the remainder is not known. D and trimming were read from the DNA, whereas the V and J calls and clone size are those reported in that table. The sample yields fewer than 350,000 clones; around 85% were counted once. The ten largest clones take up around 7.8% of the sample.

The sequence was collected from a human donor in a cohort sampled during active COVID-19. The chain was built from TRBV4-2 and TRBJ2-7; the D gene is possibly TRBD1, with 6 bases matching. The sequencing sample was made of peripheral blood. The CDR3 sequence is CASTSQGSEQYF. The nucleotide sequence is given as TGTGCCAGCACCTCACAGGGTTCCGAGCAGTACTTC.